The entry below describes one T cell receptor (beta chain). The record originates from a study of technical replicates of blood from several donors. Libraries were prepared by immunoSEQ multiplex PCR; TCRdb keeps only in-frame clonotypes and omits some of them. The table records some 60,000 clones, around 96% of them present only once. The germline gives CDR1 GTSNPN, CDR2 SVGIG (reference sequence). The CDR3 consists of 14 residues. The V gene end was trimmed by 7 bases and the J gene end by 4 bases; junction bases not matched to a gene: 7. Specimen: PBMCs. V gene TRBV30 combines with J gene TRBJ2-3; 11 nucleotides line up with TRBD2. This receptor was obtained from a human donor in good health. Some clones in this sample may be carry-over from other donors' samples. The CDR3 reads CAYNSGRVADTQYF. The CDR3 DNA follows: TGTGCCTACAATAGCGGGAGGGTTGCAGATACGCAGTATTTT.